The rows below give T cell receptor beta chains drawn from one sample of a study of cytomegalovirus exposure and HLA in healthy donors. Clones were sequenced by immunoSEQ multiplex PCR, and TCRdb holds only the in-frame ones, with some missing. Among more than 65,000 clones listed, approximately 80% were seen once. The sequencing input was PBMCs. These receptor sequences come from a man aged 35-49 years in good health and CMV-seronegative. CDR3s include the opening cysteine and the closing phenylalanine or tryptophan. D genes are given only for firm matches. The size of a clone is reported for some rows only, either as once, few or many, or as a class for expanded clones.

cdr3_nt cdr3_aa j_call clone_size d_call v_call
TGCGCCAGCAGCCAAGATCCGGCAGGGCACACTGAAGCTTTCTTT CASSQDPAGHTEAFF TRBJ1-1 NA NA TRBV4-1
TGTGCCAGCAGCTTGATGGGACAGGGAACCACCTATGGCTACACCTTC CASSLMGQGTTYGYTF TRBJ1-2 NA TRBD1 TRBV5-8
TGTGCCAGCAGCTCCGGGACAGTGAACACCGGGGAGCTGTTTTTT CASSSGTVNTGELFF TRBJ2-2 NA TRBD1 TRBV13
TGTGCCAGCAGCTTTCGGACAGTCACAGATACGCAGTATTTT CASSFRTVTDTQYF TRBJ2-3 NA NA TRBV13
TGTGCCAGCAGTGAATATGGAGGAGGGAATGGCTACACCTTC CASSEYGGGNGYTF TRBJ1-2 NA NA TRBV25-1
TGTGCCAGCAGCCCGGAGGGCAGCTCTGGAAACACCATATATTTT CASSPEGSSGNTIYF TRBJ1-3 once NA TRBV7-9
TGTGCCAGCAGTTGGGACACCTCTGAAGCTTTCTTT CASSWDTSEAFF TRBJ1-1 NA NA TRBV2
TGTGCCAGCTCACCGTCCAGGGGGTCCACTAATGAAAAACTGTTTTTT CASSPSRGSTNEKLFF TRBJ1-4 NA TRBD1 TRBV18
TGCGCCAGCAGCTTGTCGATGGGGGACTACTATGGCTACACCTTC CASSLSMGDYYGYTF TRBJ1-2 NA NA TRBV5-1
TGTGCCAGCTCACCAGGGACTAGCGCAATTCAAGATACGCAGTATTTT CASSPGTSAIQDTQYF TRBJ2-3 few TRBD2 TRBV18
TGTGCCAGCAGTTGGACAGACGGAAACACCATATATTTT CASSWTDGNTIYF TRBJ1-3 NA NA TRBV28
TGTGCCAGCAGCCAGGGGACAGGGGTTATGACTGAAGCTTTCTTT CASSQGTGVMTEAFF TRBJ1-1 medium-sized TRBD1 TRBV7-2
TGTGCCAGCAGTATGGACAGTAGCACAGATACGCAGTATTTT CASSMDSSTDTQYF TRBJ2-3 NA NA TRBV25-1
TGTGCCAGTAGCTTCGGACAGGGAGCTAACTATGGCTACACCTTC CASSFGQGANYGYTF TRBJ1-2 NA TRBD1 TRBV19
TGTGCCAGTAAAACAGGATCGAGAAACATTCAGTACTTC CASKTGSRNIQYF TRBJ2-4 once NA TRBV25-1
TGCGCCAGCACCCCAGAAAGGACAGGGAACTATGGCTACACCTTC CASTPERTGNYGYTF TRBJ1-2 few TRBD1 TRBV4-3
TGTGCCAGCAGTTCCGCCGGGACAGGGGACACTGAAGCTTTCTTT CASSSAGTGDTEAFF TRBJ1-1 NA TRBD1 TRBV27
TGTGCCAGCAGTTTACGGGGAAACTATGGCTACACCTTC CASSLRGNYGYTF TRBJ1-2 NA NA TRBV28
TGTGCCAGCAGTTTGGGTGGAGACACAGATACGCAGTATTTT CASSLGGDTDTQYF TRBJ2-3 NA NA TRBV28
TGCGCCAGCAGGCAGGCAGCGAACACTGAAGCTTTCTTT CASRQAANTEAFF TRBJ1-1 NA NA TRBV5-1
TGTGCCAGCAGCTTGGCTTTAACCAGGGTGGACACTGAAGCTTTCTTT CASSLALTRVDTEAFF TRBJ1-1 NA NA TRBV5-4
TGTGCCTGGAGTGGTGCGGAGACCCAGTACTTC CAWSGAETQYF TRBJ2-5 NA NA TRBV30
TGCGCCAGCAGGGACAGGCCATGCTCCTACAATGAGCAGTTCTTC CASRDRPCSYNEQFF TRBJ2-1 NA TRBD1 TRBV10-1
TGTGCCAGCAGTCAAGCAAGAGCCAAAAACATTCAGTACTTC CASSQARAKNIQYF TRBJ2-4 NA NA TRBV27